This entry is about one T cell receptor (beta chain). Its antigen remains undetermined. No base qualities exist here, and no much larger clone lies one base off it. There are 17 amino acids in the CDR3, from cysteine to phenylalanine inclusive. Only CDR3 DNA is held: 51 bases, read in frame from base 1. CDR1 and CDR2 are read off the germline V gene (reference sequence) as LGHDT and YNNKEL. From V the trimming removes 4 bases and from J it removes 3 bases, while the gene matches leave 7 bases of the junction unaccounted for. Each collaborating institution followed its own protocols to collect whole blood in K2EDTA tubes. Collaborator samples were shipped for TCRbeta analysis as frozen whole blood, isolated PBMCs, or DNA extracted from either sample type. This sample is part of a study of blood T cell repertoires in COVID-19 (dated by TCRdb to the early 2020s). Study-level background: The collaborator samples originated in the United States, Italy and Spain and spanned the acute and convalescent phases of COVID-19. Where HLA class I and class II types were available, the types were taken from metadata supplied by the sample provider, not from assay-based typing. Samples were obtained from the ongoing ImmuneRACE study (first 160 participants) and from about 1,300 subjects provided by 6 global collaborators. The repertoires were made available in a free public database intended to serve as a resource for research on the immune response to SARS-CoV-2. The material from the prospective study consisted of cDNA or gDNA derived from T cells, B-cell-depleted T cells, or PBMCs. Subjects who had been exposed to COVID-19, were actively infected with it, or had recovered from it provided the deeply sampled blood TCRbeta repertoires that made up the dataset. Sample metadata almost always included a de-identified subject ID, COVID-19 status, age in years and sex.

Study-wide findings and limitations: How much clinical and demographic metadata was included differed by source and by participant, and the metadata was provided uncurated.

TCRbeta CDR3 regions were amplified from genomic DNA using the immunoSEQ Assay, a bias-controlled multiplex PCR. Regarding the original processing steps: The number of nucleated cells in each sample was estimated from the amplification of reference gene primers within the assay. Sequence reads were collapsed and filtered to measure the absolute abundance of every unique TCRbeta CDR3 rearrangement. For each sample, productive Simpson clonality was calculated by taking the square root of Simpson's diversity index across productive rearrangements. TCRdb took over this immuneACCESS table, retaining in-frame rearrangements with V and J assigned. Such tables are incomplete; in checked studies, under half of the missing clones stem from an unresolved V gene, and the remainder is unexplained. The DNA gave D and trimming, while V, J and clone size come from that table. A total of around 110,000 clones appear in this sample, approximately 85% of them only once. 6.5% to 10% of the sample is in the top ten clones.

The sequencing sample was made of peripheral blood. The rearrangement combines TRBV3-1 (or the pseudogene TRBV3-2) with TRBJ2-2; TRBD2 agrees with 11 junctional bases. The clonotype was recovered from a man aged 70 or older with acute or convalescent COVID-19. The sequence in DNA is TGTGCCAGCAGCCCGATTCGACTAGCGGGACACACCGGGGAGCTGTTTTTT. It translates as CASSPIRLAGHTGELFF.